What follows are 10 T cell receptor beta chains derived from one specimen sequenced in a study of siplizumab effects on memory and regulatory T cells. Produced via immunoSEQ multiplex PCR; TCRdb's table is partial and in-frame only. The data contain some 96,000 clones, 94% of them singletons. The sequenced sample was non-Treg CD4+ T cells sorted from blood. Source of these receptors: a human donor in good health.

Here the CDR3 reads CAKQRESTDTQYF. The CDR3 DNA reads TGTGCCAAGCAGCGGGAGTCAACAGATACGCAGTATTTT. The chain links TRBV7-9 to TRBJ2-3; 8 bases match TRBD2. Germline values: CDR1 SEHNR, CDR2 FQNEAQ (reference sequence). This CDR3 spans 13 amino acids. The V segment lost 10 bases and the J segment 3 bases; nucleotides outside the gene matches: 6.

This chain connects TRBV11-2 to TRBJ2-3; 10 nucleotides agree with TRBD2. The CDR3 totals 17 residues. V dropped 1 base and J dropped 3; count of bases not matched to a gene: 7. Germline V gives CDR1 SGHAT, CDR2 FQNNGV. CDR3 coding DNA: TGTGCCAGCAGCTTAGGGCCGGGACTAGCGACAACAGATACGCAGTATTTT. Amino acid sequence: CASSLGPGLATTDTQYF. The full variable domain, in which reference TRBV11-2 and TRBJ2-3 provide the parts outside the CDR3, is EAGVAQSPRYKIIEKRQSVAFWCNPISGHATLYWYQQILGQGPKLLIQFQNNGVVDDSQLPKDRFSAERLKGVDSTLKIQPAKLEDSAVYLCASSLGPGLATTDTQYFGPGTRLTVL.

This rearrangement joins TRBV7-9 to TRBJ2-1; TRBD1 matches at 8 bases. The CDR3 runs 14 residues. V shed 2 bases, J shed 5 bases, and the junction held 2 bases outside the gene matches. Germline V CDR1 and CDR2: SEHNR, FQNEAQ (reference sequence). The CDR3 DNA is TGTGCCAGCAGCTTAACGACAGGGGACAATGAGCAGTTCTTC. This codes for CASSLTTGDNEQFF.

This clone was recorded only once. V and J are TRBV6-1 and TRBJ1-1; maybe TRBD1 (6 bases). The CDR3 totals 14 residues. The germline V and J ends were trimmed by 4 bases and 3 bases, with 12 bases remaining between them. In germline, CDR1 is MNHNS, CDR2 SASEGT. CDR3 sequence: CASSVQTGYTEAFF. The CDR3 DNA reads as TGTGCCAGCAGTGTCCAGACAGGATACACTGAAGCTTTCTTT.

This clone was recorded once. The genes are TRBV7-9 and TRBJ2-7; no reliable D call. V lost 4 bases to trimming and J lost 1 base, with 5 bases between them. The CDR3 covers 12 residues. CDR1 and CDR2 (germline): SEHNR, FQNEAQ (reference sequence). The CDR3 loop reads CASSWGSYEQYF. CDR3 DNA sequence: TGTGCCAGCAGCTGGGGATCCTACGAGCAGTACTTC.

This clone appeared once. The chain couples TRBV27 to TRBJ1-2, with TRBD1 matching 9 bases. With V trimmed by 6 bases and J by 4 bases, 9 bases remained unmatched. From germline, CDR1 is MNHEY and CDR2 SMNVEV (reference sequence). The CDR3 spans 15 residues. The CDR3 bases are TGTGCCAGCAGCCCAGCCGGGACAGGGACCTATGGCTACACCTTC. It is translated as CASSPAGTGTYGYTF.

The count of this clone is one. The chain couples TRBV9 to TRBJ2-7; TRBD2 agrees at 7 bases. The germline gives CDR1 SGDLS, CDR2 YYNGEE. V trimming: 4 bases; J trimming: 8 bases; junction bases outside the gene matches: 15. The CDR3 runs to 15 residues. The CDR3 DNA sequence: TGTGCCAGCAGCTCGGAGAGTCTGGCGGGAGCAAAGCAGTACTTC. It codes for CASSSESLAGAKQYF.

Only one count was recorded for this clone. The chain has TRBV2 and TRBJ2-7; 7 bases align to TRBD1. Germline CDR1 and CDR2: SNHLY and FYNNEI. The CDR3 runs 15 residues. V shed 7 bases, J shed 3 bases, and the junction held 12 bases outside the gene matches. The CDR3: CASTEEKGAYYEQYF. The CDR3 DNA reads TGTGCCAGCACCGAAGAAAAGGGGGCCTACTACGAGCAGTACTTC.

The J gene is TRBJ2-7, the V gene TRBV14; D remains unclear. The V gene lost 4 bases and the J gene lost 4 bases, with 8 bases spanning the gap. Germline V gene lookup returns CDR1 SGHDN and CDR2 FVKESK. This CDR3 region has 12 residues. The chain's CDR3 is CASSPTYYEQYF. CDR3 DNA sequence: TGTGCCAGCAGCCCCACTTATTACGAGCAGTACTTC.

CDR3 in amino acids: CARNRAPPHNEQFF. DNA for the CDR3: TGTGCCAGGAATAGAGCCCCCCCCCATAATGAGCAGTTCTTC. The genes are TRBV6-4 and TRBJ2-1; D gene unclear. This CDR3 is 14 amino acids long. The V and J ends lost 9 bases and 7 bases respectively, with 19 bases between them. Germline V gene sequence: CDR1 MRHNA, CDR2 SNTAGT.